This T cell receptor (beta chain) was sequenced during a study of T cell clusters in autoimmune cytopenias. TRB amplification used around 270 ng of peripheral blood genomic DNA. This CDR3 region has 13 residues. Germline CDR1 is ENHRY and CDR2 is SYGVKD. Multiplex touch-down PCR amplified TRB using TRB-A and TRB-B pools in one tube. TCRdb re-called the multiplex PCR reads; one entry per CDR3 protein, DNA not given. The sample has approximately 15,000 distinct CDR3 sequences; the top ten hold 3.5% to 4.5%. This sample also appeared in a second study, on T cell repertoires in aging, cancer and after chemotherapy. Turning to that study: In cancer patients, declining TCR diversity with age involved lost richness and lost evenness. Rebound thymic output was suggested by rising median generation probability during chemotherapy in each cancer cohort.

V usage is TRBV10-3 and J usage is TRBJ2-7; the TCRdb D gene call, TRBD2, has no DNA to confirm it. The sequenced sample was peripheral blood. The clonotype originates from a human donor in good health. CDR3 in amino acids: CAISSTSVHEQYF.